This record looks at one TCR beta chain sequence and its context. The target antigen is unknown. One end of the junction is discordant with germline, which a read error may explain. These data come from a study of tumor and adjacent non-tumor tissue in lung cancer. Study-level background: On average, productive TCRbeta reads reached 4 million to 5 million per sample.

Germline CDR1 is SGHAT and CDR2 is FQNNGV. The CDR3 runs to 16 residues. Three rounds of nested PCR, following a modified ARM-PCR protocol, produced the TCRbeta library. TCRdb independently ran MiXCR on the multiplex PCR reads; one entry per CDR3 protein. The profile shows tens of thousands of distinct CDR3 sequences, approximately 65% of them singletons. The template was RNA from unsorted bulk tissue. Findings and limits, study-wide: Shorter survival was associated with higher TCR diversity in tumors.

The rearrangement links TRBV11-2 to TRBJ2-1; D is possibly TRBD2 (5 bases). This receptor was identified in a man in his 60s with non-small cell lung cancer. Sequenced input: lung tumor tissue. This CDR3 is CASSLERRNSYNEQSF. The DNA for the CDR3 is TGTGCCAGCAGCTTAGAGCGGAGGAACTCCTACAATGAGCAGTCCTTC.